This T cell receptor beta chain was profiled in a study of cytomegalovirus exposure and HLA in healthy donors. Researchers ran the PCR with 60 Vbeta and 13 Jbeta primers. Repertoires were generated with immunoSEQ multiplex PCR, while TCRdb's copy carries only in-frame clones and drops some. The sample has about 140,000 clones, 80% seen once. Trimming took 7 bases from V and 4 from J; bases not matched to a gene: 12. In germline, CDR1 is SNHLY, CDR2 FYNNEI. CDR3 size: 15 residues. This chain links TRBV2 with TRBJ1-2, with 7 bases lining up with TRBD1. Sequencing was done on a sample of PBMCs. The receptor's source is a man in his forties in good health and CMV-seropositive. DNA of the CDR3: TGTGCCAGCACCACGGGACAGCCAACCGTCTATGGCTACACCTTC. It specifies CASTTGQPTVYGYTF. Filled out from reference TRBV2 and TRBJ1-2, the complete variable domain reads EPEVTQTPSHQVTQMGQEVILRCVPISNHLYFYWYRQILGQKVEFLVSFYNNEISEKSEIFDDQFSVERPDGSNFTLKIRSTKLEDSAMYFCASTTGQPTVYGYTFGSGTRLTVV.